This T cell receptor (beta chain) was captured in a study of blood T cell repertoires in COVID-19. Overall study: Collection of acute and convalescent COVID-19 samples took place in the United States, Italy and Spain. Sources were T cells, B-cell-depleted T cells, or PBMCs; the material itself was cDNA or gDNA.

Trimming left V 4 bases short and J 5 bases short, with 15 bases between. The CDR3 is made up of 14 amino acids. Per the germline V gene, CDR1 is SGHRS and CDR2 is YFSETQ. In the source study's methods: Amplified reference gene primers provided the basis for estimating nucleated cell counts. Produced via immunoSEQ multiplex PCR; TCRdb's table is partial and in-frame only. From that table come the V and J calls and clone size; the DNA was used to work out D and trimming. The table has a few hundred thousand clones, 85% seen once. The TCR originated in a man aged 45 to 65 with active or convalescent COVID-19. Sequencing used peripheral blood. The rearrangement uses TRBV5-1 and TRBJ2-5, with unresolved D. In DNA form, the CDR3 reads TGCGCCAGCAGCCCTTTGGCGGAGAGGGAGACCCAGTACTTC. Protein: CASSPLAERETQYF.